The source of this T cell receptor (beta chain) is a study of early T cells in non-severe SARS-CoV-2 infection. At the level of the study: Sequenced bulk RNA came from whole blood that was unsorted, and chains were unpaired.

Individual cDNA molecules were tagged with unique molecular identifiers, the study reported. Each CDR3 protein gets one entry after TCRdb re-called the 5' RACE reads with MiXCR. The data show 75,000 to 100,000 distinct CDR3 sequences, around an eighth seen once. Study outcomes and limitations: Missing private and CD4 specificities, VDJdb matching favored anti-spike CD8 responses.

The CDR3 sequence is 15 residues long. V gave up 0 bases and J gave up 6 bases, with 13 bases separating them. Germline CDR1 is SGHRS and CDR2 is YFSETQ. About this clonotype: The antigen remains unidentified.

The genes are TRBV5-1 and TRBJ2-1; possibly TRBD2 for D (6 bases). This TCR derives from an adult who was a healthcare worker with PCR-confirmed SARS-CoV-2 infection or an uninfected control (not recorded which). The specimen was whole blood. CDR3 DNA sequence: TGCGCCAGCAGCTTGGGGCCAGGTAGCGGCAATGAGCAGTTCTTC. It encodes CASSLGPGSGNEQFF.